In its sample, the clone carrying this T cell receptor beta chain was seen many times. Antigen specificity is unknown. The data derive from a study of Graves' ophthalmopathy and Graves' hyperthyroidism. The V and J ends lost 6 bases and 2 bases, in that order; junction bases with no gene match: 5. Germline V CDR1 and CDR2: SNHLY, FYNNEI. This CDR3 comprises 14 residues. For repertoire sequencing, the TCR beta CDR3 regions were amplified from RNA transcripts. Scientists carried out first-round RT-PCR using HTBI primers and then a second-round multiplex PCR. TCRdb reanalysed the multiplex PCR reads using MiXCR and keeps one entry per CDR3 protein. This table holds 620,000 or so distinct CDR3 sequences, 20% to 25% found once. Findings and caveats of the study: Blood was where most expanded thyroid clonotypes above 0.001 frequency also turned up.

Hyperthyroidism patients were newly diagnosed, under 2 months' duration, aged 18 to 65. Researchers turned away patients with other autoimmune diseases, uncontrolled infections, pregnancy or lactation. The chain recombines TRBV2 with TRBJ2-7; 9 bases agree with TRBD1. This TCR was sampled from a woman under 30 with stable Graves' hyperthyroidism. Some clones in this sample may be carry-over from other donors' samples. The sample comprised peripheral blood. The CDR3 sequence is CASRRDREAYEQYF. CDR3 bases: TGTGCCAGCAGGCGGGACAGGGAGGCCTACGAGCAGTACTTC.